This record concerns one T cell receptor (beta chain) sequence. This entry comes from a study of blood T cell repertoires in COVID-19. About the study: From T cells, B-cell-depleted T cells, or PBMCs came the material, which was cDNA or gDNA.

Trimming took 2 bases from V and 0 from J, leaving 12 bases between them. The CDR3 has 16 amino acids. CDR1 and CDR2 from the germline V gene are SGDLS and YYNGEE. Only in-frame clones appear in the TCRdb table, and some are missing; sequencing was by immunoSEQ multiplex PCR. The repertoire includes 150,000 or so clones, around 83% of them detected once, and around 3.6% sits in the top ten. Self-reported history from a screening survey and questionnaire set each donor's cohort. V and J are TRBV9 and TRBJ1-3, with TRBD1 as a possible D gene (6 bases). The source material was PBMCs or T cells enriched from blood (not recorded which). This TCR came from a woman in her forties or fifties in a cohort exposed to, infected with or recovered from COVID-19 (not recorded which). CDR3 in amino acids: CASSVSGTFSGNTIYF. The DNA of the CDR3 is TGTGCCAGCAGCGTCTCCGGGACATTCTCTGGAAACACCATATATTTT. The full variable domain, with the rest looked up from reference TRBV9 and TRBJ1-3, is DSGVTQTPKHLITATGQRVTLRCSPRSGDLSVYWYQQSLDQGLQFLIQYYNGEERAKGNILERFSAQQFPDLHSELNLSSLELGDSALYFCASSVSGTFSGNTIYFGEGSWLTVV.